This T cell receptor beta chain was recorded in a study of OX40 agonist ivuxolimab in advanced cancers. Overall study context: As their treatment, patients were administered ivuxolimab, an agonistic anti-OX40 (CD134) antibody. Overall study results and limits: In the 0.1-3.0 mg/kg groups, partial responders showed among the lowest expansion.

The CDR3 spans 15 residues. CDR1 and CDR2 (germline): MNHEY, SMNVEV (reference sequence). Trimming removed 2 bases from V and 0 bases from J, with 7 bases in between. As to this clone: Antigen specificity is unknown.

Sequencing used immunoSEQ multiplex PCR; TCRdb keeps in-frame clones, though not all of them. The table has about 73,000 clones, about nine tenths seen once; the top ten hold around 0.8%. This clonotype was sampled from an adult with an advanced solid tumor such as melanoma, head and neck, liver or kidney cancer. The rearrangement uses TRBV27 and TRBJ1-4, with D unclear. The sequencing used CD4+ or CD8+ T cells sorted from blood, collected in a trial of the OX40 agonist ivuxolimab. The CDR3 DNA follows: TGTGCCAGCAGTTTAAAAGCTGCAACTAATGAAAAACTGTTTTTT. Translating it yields CASSLKAATNEKLFF.